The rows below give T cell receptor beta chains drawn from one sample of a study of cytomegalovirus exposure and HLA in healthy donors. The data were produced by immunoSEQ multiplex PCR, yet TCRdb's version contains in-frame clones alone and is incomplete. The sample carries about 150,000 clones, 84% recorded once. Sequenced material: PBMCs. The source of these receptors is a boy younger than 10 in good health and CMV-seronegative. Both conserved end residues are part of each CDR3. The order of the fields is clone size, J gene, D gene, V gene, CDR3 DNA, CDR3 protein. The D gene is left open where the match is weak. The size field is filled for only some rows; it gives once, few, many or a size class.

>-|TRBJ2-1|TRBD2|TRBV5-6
TGTGCCAGCAGCTTGGAGTTGCGGGGGGGCCCCTACAATGAGCAGTTCTTC
CASSLELRGGPYNEQFF
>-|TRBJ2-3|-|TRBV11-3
TGTGCCAGCAGCTTATCGTCGACCGCAGGGGGCACAGATACGCAGTATTTT
CASSLSSTAGGTDTQYF
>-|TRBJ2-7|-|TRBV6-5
TGTGCCAGCACAGACAGAACGACACGTAGGTACTTC
CASTDRTTRRYF
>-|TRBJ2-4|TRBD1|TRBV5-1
TGCGCCAGCAGCCCTGGGCAGGGGGCGGCCAAAAACATTCAGTACTTC
CASSPGQGAAKNIQYF
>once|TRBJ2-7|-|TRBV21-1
TGTGCCAGCAGCAAACCACCCGGGACTAATCCCCCTAGGACGGGTGAGCAGTACTTC
CASSKPPGTNPPRTGEQYF
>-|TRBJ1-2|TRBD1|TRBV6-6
TGTGCCAGCAGTTCCCGGGACAGGGGAATTAACTATGGCTACACCTTC
CASSSRDRGINYGYTF
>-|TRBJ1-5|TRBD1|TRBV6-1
TGTGCCAGCAGTGAGGGACAGGAGAGTCAGCCCCAGCATTTT
CASSEGQESQPQHF
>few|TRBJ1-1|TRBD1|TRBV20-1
TGCAGTGCGACAGGGCACACTGAAGCTTTCTTT
CSATGHTEAFF
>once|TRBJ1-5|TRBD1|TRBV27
TGTGCCAGCAGTTTTGGGACAGGGACTCAGCCCCAGCATTTT
CASSFGTGTQPQHF
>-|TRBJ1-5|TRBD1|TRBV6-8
TGTGCCAGCAGTTCCGGGACAGGGGGCGCGAGTTCCGGCAATCAGCCCCAGCATTTT
CASSSGTGGASSGNQPQHF
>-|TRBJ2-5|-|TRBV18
TGTGCCAGCTCACCGGGCAGCCAAGAGACCCAGTACTTC
CASSPGSQETQYF
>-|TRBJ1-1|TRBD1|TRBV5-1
TGCGCCAGCAGCTCCCGACAGGGCCTGAACACTGAAGCTTTCTTT
CASSSRQGLNTEAFF
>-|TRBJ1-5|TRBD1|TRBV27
TGTGCCAGCAGTGGGGACAGTAGGAGCAATCAGCCCCAGCATTTT
CASSGDSRSNQPQHF
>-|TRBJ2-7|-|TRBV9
TGTGCCAGCAGCGTTGGAGCGGGCGAGCAGTACTTC
CASSVGAGEQYF